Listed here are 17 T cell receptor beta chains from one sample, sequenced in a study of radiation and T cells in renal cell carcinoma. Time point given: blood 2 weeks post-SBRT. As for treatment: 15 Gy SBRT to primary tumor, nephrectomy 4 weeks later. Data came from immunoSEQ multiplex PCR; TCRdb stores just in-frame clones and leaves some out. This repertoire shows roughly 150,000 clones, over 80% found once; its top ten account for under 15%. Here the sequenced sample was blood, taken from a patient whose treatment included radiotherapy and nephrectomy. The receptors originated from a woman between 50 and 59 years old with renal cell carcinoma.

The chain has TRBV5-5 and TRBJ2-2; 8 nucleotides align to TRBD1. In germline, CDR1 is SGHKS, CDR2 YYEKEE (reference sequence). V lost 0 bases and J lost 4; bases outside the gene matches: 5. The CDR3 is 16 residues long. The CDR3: CASSLAGTGITGELFF. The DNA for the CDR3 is TGTGCCAGCAGCTTGGCCGGGACAGGAATCACCGGGGAGCTGTTTTTT.

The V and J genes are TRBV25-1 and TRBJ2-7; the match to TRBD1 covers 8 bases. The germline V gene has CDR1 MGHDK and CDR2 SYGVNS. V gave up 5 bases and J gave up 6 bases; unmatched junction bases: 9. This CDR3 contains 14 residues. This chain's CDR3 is CASSPRTGRAEQYF. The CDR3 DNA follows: TGTGCCAGCAGTCCACGGACAGGGCGTGCCGAGCAGTACTTC.

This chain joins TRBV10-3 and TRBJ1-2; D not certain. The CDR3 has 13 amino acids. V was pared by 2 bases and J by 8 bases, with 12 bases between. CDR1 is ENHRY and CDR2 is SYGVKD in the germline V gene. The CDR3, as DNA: TGTGCCATCAGTGAGCAACTAGTGAGGGGCTACACCTTC. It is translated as CAISEQLVRGYTF.

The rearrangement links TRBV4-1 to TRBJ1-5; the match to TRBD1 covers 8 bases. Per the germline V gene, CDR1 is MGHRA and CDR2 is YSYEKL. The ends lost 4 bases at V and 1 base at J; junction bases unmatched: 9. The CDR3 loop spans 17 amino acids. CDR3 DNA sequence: TGCGCCAGCAGCCCCCTAGGACAGGGCAGAAGCAATCAGCCCCAGCATTTT. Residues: CASSPLGQGRSNQPQHF.

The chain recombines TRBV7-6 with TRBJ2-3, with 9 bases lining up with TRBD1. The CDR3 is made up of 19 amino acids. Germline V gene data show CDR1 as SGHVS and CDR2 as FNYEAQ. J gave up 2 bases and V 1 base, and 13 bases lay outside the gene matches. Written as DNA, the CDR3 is TGTGCCAGCAGCTTAGAACCCGTCCCCGGACAGGGGTCCACAGATACGCAGTATTTT. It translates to CASSLEPVPGQGSTDTQYF.

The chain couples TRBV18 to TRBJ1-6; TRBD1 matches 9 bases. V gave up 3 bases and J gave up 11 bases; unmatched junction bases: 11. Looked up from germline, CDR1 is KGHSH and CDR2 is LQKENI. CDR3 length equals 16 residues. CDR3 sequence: CASSPSGDRAATPLHF. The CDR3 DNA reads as TGTGCCAGCTCACCTTCGGGGGACAGGGCGGCAACACCCCTCCACTTT.

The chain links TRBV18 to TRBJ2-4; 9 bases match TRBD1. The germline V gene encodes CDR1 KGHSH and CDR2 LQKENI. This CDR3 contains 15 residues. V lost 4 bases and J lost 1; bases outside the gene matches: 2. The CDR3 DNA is TGTGCCAGCTCACAACAGGGGGCCGCCAAAAACATTCAGTACTTC. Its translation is CASSQQGAAKNIQYF.

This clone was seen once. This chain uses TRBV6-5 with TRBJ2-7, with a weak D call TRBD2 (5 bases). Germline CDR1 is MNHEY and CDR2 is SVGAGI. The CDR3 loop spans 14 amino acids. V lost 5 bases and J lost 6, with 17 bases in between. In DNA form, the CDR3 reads TGTGCCAGCAGTAAAATACTAGGGAGTCGCGAGCAGTACTTC. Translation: CASSKILGSREQYF.

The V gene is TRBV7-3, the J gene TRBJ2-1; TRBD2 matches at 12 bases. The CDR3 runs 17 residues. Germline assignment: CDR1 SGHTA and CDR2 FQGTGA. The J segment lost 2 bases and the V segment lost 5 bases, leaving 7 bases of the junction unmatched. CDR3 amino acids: CASSPGLAGSAYNEQFF. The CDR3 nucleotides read TGTGCCAGCAGCCCGGGACTAGCGGGCTCTGCCTACAATGAGCAGTTCTTC.

As DNA, the CDR3 is TGTGCCAGCAGCGTAACTGGAACAGGGCCCCGAGTAGCTTTCTTT. The encoded protein is CASSVTGTGPRVAFF. The chain combines TRBV9 with TRBJ1-1; D may be TRBD1 (6 bases). The germline V gene encodes CDR1 SGDLS and CDR2 YYNGEE. Trimming took 1 base from V and 10 from J, leaving 20 bases between them. CDR3 length equals 15 residues.

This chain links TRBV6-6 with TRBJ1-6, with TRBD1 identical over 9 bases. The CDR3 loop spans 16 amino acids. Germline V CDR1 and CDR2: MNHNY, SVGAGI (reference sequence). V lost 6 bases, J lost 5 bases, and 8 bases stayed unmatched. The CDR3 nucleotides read TGTGCCAGCAGGGAACCGGACAGGGGCGATAATTCACCCCTCCACTTT. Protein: CASREPDRGDNSPLHF.

CDR3 sequence: CASSPPQGTGTFEQYF. The CDR3 DNA reads TGTGCCAGCTCACCACCGCAAGGGACAGGGACGTTCGAGCAGTACTTC. This chain joins TRBV18 and TRBJ2-7, with 9 bases lining up with TRBD1. CDR1 is KGHSH, CDR2 LQKENI, per germline. CDR3 size: 16 residues. Trimming cost V 0 bases and J 6 bases; bases outside gene matches: 9.

CDR3 amino acids: CASSADLWPYTGELFF. CDR3 DNA sequence: TGTGCCAGCAGTGCCGACCTGTGGCCCTACACCGGGGAGCTGTTTTTT. The V and J genes are TRBV2 and TRBJ2-2, with D unresolved. Germline loops: CDR1 SNHLY, CDR2 FYNNEI. The CDR3 sequence is 16 residues long. Deletions cut 4 bases from V and 3 bases from J, with 15 bases between.

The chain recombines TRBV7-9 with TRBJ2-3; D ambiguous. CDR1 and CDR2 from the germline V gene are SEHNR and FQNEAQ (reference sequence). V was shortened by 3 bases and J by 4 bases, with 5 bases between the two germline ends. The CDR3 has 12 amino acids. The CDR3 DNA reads TGTGCCAGCAGCTTTTTGTCAGATACGCAGTATTTT. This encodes CASSFLSDTQYF.

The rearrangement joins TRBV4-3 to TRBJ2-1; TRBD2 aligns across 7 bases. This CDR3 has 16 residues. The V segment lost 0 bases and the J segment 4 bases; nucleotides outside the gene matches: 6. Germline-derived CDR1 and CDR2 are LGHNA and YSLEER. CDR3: CASSQEGREPYNEQFF. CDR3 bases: TGCGCCAGCAGCCAAGAGGGGCGGGAGCCGTACAATGAGCAGTTCTTC.

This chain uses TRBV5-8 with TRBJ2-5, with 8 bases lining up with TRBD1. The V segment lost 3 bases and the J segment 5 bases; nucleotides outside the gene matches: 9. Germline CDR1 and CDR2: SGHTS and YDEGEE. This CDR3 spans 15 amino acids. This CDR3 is CASSYGQGWEETQYF. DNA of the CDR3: TGTGCCAGCAGCTACGGACAGGGCTGGGAGGAGACCCAGTACTTC. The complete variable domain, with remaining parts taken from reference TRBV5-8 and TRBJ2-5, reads EAGVTQSPTHLIKTRGQQATLRCSPISGHTSVYWYQQALGLGLQFLLWYDEGEERNRGNFPPRFSGRQFPNYSSELNVNALELEDSALYLCASSYGQGWEETQYFGPGTRLLVL.

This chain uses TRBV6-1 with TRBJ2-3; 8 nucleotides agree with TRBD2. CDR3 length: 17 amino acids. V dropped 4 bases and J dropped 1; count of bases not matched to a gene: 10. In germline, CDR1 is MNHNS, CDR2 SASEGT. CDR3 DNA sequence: TGTGCCAGCAGTGGAAGGACTAGCTCCGAGGGCACAGATACGCAGTATTTT. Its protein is CASSGRTSSEGTDTQYF.